This entry features one T cell receptor beta chain sequence. The antigen is not known. This sample is part of a study of STAT5B mutations in CD4+ large granular lymphocyte leukemia. Regarding the study as a whole: Without putative leukemic clones, patient CD4-sorted repertoires remained more clonal than healthy CD4+ repertoires.

The length of the CDR3 is 13 residues. Germline CDR1 is SGHTS and CDR2 is YDEGEE. V was cut by 4 bases and J by 1 base, with 8 bases left in between. Sequencing was performed with immunoSEQ multiplex PCR; in TCRdb, only in-frame clones are kept and a portion is missing. The data hold about 36,000 clones, with more than 75% observed a single time. The chain couples TRBV5-8 to TRBJ1-1; D is ambiguous. Input material: CD4+ T cells from blood buffy coats. The sequence was collected from a human donor in good health. In DNA form, the CDR3 reads TGTGCCAGCAGCCCAGCAGAGAACACTGAAGCTTTCTTT. Translated: CASSPAENTEAFF.